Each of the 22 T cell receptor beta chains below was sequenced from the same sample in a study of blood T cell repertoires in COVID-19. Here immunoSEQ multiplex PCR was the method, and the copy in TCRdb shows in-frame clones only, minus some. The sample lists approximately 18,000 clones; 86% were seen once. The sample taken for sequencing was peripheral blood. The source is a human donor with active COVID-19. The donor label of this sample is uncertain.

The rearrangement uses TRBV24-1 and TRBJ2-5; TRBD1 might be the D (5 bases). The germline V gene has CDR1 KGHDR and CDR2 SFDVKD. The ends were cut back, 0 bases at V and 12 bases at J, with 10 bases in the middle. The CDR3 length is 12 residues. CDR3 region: CATSDLQGREYF. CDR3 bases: TGTGCCACCAGTGATTTGCAAGGCAGGGAGTACTTC.

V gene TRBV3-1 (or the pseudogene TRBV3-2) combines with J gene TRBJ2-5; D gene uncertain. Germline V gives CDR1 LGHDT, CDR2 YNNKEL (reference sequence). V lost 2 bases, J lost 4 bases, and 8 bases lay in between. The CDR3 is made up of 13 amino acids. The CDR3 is CASSQILRETQYF. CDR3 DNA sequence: TGTGCCAGCAGCCAAATTCTTCGAGAGACCCAGTACTTC.

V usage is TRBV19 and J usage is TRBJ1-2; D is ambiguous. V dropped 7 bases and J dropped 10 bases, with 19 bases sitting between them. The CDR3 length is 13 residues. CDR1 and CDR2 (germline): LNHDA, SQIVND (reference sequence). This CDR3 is CASNTHRREAYTF. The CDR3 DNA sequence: TGTGCCAGTAACACTCACCGCCGGGAGGCCTACACCTTC.

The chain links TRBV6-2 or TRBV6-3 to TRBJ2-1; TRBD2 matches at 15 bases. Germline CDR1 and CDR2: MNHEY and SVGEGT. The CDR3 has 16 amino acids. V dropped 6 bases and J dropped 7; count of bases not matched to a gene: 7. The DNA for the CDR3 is TGTGCCAGCAGCCAATGGACTAGCGGGGGGGCAAATGAGCAGTTCTTC. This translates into CASSQWTSGGANEQFF.

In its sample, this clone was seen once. In DNA, the CDR3 is TGTGCCATCAGTGAGTCGATTGGGCAGGGGGCGCTTGGCTACACCTTC. Its protein product is CAISESIGQGALGYTF. The chain has TRBV10-3 and TRBJ1-2; 8 bases align to TRBD1. V was clipped by 0 bases and J by 7 bases; unmatched bases: 10. Germline V lookup: CDR1 ENHRY, CDR2 SYGVKD. CDR3 length: 16 residues.

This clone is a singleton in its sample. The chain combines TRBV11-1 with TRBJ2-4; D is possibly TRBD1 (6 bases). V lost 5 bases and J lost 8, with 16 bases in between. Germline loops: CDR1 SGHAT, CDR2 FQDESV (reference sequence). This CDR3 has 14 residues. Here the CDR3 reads CASSQDGGGYIQYF. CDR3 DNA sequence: TGTGCCAGCAGCCAGGATGGGGGCGGTTACATTCAGTACTTC.

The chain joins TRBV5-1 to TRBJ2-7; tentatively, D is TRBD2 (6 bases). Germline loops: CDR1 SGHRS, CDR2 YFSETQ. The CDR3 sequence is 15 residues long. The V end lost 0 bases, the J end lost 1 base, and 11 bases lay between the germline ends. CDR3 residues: CASSLVGEASYEQYF. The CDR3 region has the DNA TGCGCCAGCAGCTTGGTCGGGGAGGCGTCCTACGAGCAGTACTTC.

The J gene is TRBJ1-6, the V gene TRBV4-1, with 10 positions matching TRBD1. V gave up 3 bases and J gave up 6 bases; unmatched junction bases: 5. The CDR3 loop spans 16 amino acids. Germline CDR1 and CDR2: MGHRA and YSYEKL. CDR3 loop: CASSHPGQGGNSPLHF. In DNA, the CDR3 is TGCGCCAGCAGCCACCCCGGACAGGGGGGTAATTCACCCCTCCACTTT.

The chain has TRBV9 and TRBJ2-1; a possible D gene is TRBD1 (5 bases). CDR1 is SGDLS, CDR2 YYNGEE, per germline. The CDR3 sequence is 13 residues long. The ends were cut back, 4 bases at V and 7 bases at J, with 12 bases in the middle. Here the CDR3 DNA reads TGTGCCAGCAGCTTCCGGGCAGGGAATGAGCAGTTCTTC. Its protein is CASSFRAGNEQFF.

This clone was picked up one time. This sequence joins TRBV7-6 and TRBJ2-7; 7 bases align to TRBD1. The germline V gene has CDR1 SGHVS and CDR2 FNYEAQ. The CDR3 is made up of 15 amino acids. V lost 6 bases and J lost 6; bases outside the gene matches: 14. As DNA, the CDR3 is TGTGCCAGCAGTTTCGGACAGGTCGGGCTTCCCGAGCAGTACTTC. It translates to CASSFGQVGLPEQYF.

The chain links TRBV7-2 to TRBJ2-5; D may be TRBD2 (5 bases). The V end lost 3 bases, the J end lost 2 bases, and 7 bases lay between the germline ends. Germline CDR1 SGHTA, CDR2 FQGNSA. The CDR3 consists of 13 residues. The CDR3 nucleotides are TGTGCCAGCAGCTTTTGGACTCAAGAGACCCAGTACTTC. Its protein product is CASSFWTQETQYF.

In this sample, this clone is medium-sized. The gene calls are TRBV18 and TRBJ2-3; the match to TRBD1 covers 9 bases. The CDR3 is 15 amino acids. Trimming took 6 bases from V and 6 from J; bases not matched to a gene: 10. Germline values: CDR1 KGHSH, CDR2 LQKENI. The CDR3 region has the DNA TGTGCCAGCTCGCCTACAGGGGGCTGGAGTGATACGCAGTATTTT. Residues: CASSPTGGWSDTQYF.

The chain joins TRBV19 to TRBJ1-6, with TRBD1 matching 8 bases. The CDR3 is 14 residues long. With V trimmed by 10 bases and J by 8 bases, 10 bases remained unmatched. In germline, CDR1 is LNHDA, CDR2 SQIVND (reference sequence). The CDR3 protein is CATDEGQGYSPLHF. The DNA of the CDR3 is TGTGCCACCGACGAAGGACAGGGTTATTCACCCCTCCACTTT. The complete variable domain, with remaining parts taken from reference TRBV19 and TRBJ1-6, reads DGGITQSPKYLFRKEGQNVTLSCEQNLNHDAMYWYRQDPGQGLRLIYYSQIVNDFQKGDIAEGYSVSREKKESFPLTVTSAQKNPTAFYLCATDEGQGYSPLHFGNGTRLTVT.

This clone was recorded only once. The CDR3 nucleotides are TGCGCCAGCAGCTTGGGCAGGGGGCTCGGAAACACCATATATTTT. Its protein product is CASSLGRGLGNTIYF. The gene calls are TRBV5-1 and TRBJ1-3, with 8 bases matching TRBD1. Germline CDR1 reads SGHRS; CDR2 reads YFSETQ. The CDR3 is made up of 15 amino acids. V gave up 0 bases and J gave up 4 bases; unmatched junction bases: 3.

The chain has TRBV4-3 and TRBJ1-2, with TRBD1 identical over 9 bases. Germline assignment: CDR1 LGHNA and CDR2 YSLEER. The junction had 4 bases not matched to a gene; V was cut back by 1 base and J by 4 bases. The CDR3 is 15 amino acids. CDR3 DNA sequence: TGCGCCAGCAGCCAAGGGGACAGGGAAATCTATGGCTACACCTTC. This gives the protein CASSQGDREIYGYTF.

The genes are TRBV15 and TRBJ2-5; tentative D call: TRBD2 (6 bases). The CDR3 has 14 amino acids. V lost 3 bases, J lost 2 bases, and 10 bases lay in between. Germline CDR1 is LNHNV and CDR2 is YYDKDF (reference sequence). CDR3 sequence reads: CATSRGGAQETQYF. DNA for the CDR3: TGTGCCACCAGCAGGGGCGGGGCACAAGAGACCCAGTACTTC.

The CDR3 DNA reads as TGTGCCAGCCCCAGACAGGGTTCGGGGGAGCAGTACTTC. This sequence encodes CASPRQGSGEQYF. This chain connects TRBV6-5 to TRBJ2-7; 7 bases are a match to TRBD1. Germline V lookup: CDR1 MNHEY, CDR2 SVGAGI. This CDR3 contains 13 residues. J lost 7 bases, V lost 8 bases, and 11 bases had no gene match.

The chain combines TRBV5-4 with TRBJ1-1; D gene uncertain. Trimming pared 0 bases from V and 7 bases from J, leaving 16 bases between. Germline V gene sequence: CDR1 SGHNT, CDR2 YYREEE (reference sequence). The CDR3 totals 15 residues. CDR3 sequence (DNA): TGTGCCAGCAGCTTGGTATATTCTTCAGGTAGTGAAGCTTTCTTT. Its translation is CASSLVYSSGSEAFF.

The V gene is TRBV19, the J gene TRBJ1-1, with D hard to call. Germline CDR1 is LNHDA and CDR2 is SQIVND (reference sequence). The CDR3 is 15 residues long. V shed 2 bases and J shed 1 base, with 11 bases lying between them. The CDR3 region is CASSINHLGNTEAFF. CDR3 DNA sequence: TGTGCCAGTAGTATAAATCATCTAGGGAACACTGAAGCTTTCTTT.

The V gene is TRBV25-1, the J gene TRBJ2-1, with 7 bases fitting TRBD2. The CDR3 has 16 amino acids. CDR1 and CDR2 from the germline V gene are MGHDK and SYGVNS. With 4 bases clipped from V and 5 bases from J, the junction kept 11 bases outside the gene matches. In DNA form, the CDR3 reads TGTGCCAGCAGTGTGGAAACTGGCGGGGGTGACAATGAGCAGTTCTTC. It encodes CASSVETGGGDNEQFF.

The CDR3 here is CASRPRTSDRFTEAFF. Written as DNA, the CDR3 is TGTGCCAGTAGACCTCGAACCTCGGACAGGTTCACTGAAGCTTTCTTT. The chain combines TRBV19 with TRBJ1-1, with 7 bases identical to TRBD1. The CDR3 extends over 16 amino acids. Germline V gene lookup returns CDR1 LNHDA and CDR2 SQIVND (reference sequence). V was clipped by 6 bases and J by 4 bases; unmatched bases: 14. Complete variable domain (other parts from reference TRBV19 and TRBJ1-1): DGGITQSPKYLFRKEGQNVTLSCEQNLNHDAMYWYRQDPGQGLRLIYYSQIVNDFQKGDIAEGYSVSREKKESFPLTVTSAQKNPTAFYLCASRPRTSDRFTEAFFGQGTRLTVV.

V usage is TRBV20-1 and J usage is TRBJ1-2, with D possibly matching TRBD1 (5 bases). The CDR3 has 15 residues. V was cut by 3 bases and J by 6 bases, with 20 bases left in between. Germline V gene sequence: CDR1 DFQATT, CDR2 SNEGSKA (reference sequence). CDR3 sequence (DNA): TGCAGTGCTAGTCCCCCTCAGGGTCCAGCTAATGGCTACACCTTC. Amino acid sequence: CSASPPQGPANGYTF.